Shown below are 7 T cell receptor beta chains from a single sample sequenced in a study of vaccination and CD4 T cells after COVID-19 (dated 2022 in TCRdb). The treatment or condition label on this specimen signifies: roughly 11-day PBMC culture with coronavirus spike peptide pools or control peptides (ViraFEST assay). The antigens of these receptors remain unknown. The library came from PCR. Reads for this sample came from an Illumina iSeq 100. DNA from cultured CD4+ T cells underwent TCR sequencing with the Oncomine TCR Beta short-read assay at the Johns Hopkins FTIC core. TCRdb took the public reads, trimmed them with fastp at Q25, ran MiXCR for clone calling and kept in-frame beta chains. Every CDR3 protein is listed once, alongside the most common genes and DNA of its rows. This sample gives 23,000 or so distinct CDR3 sequences in total; 67% of them show up just once. The ten largest clones represent 20% to 25% of the sample.

The sample here was CD4+ T cells from blood, cultured in vitro, taken after SARS-CoV-2 vaccination. All receptors come from a human donor who received a COVID-19 vaccine.

This clonotype was seen a single time. This chain joins TRBV10-3 and TRBJ1-3, with 8 bases that match TRBD1. This CDR3 spans 16 amino acids. The germline V gene has CDR1 ENHRY and CDR2 SYGVKD. V lost 0 bases to trimming and J lost 3 bases; unmatched junction nucleotides: 4. For the CDR3, the DNA is TGTGCCATCAGTGAGTCGAAGACAGGGGTTGGAAACACCATATATTTT. As protein: CAISESKTGVGNTIYF.

This clonotype appeared a few times. The V gene is TRBV6-1, the J gene TRBJ1-3; TRBD1 matches 9 bases. Germline lookup yields CDR1 MNHNS and CDR2 SASEGT. Trimming cost V 5 bases and J 6 bases; bases outside gene matches: 5. The CDR3 has 14 residues. In DNA, the CDR3 is TGTGCCAGCAGTCCCCGGACAGGGGCAAACACCATATATTTT. Its translation: CASSPRTGANTIYF.

The rearrangement links TRBV7-6 to TRBJ1-1; D is unclear. CDR1 and CDR2 from the germline V gene are SGHVS and FNYEAQ. The length of the CDR3 is 18 residues. The ends were cut back, 2 bases at V and 0 bases at J, with 19 bases in the middle. In nucleotides, the CDR3 is TGTGCCAGCAGCTTAAACTCGGGGTGGCAGATCTTGAACACTGAAGCTTTCTTT. This sequence encodes CASSLNSGWQILNTEAFF.

The table lists this clonotype with a few counts. This chain connects TRBV12-3 or TRBV12-4 to TRBJ2-3; TRBD2 matches at 7 bases. CDR3 length: 16 amino acids. J gave up 0 bases and V 7 bases, and 10 bases lay outside the gene matches. The chain's CDR3 is CASTRNGAGSTDTQYF. CDR3 nucleotides: TGTGCCAGCACCCGTAATGGAGCGGGAAGCACAGATACGCAGTATTTT.

V is TRBV30 and J is TRBJ1-2, with D possibly being TRBD1 (5 bases). CDR3 length equals 11 residues. CDR1 is GTSNPN, CDR2 SVGIG, per germline (reference sequence). Trimming removed 5 bases from V and 8 bases from J, with 12 bases in between. The CDR3 region has the DNA TGTGCCTGGGATTGGAGGGGAGGCTACACCTTC. Protein sequence: CAWDWRGGYTF. The whole variable domain, filled in from reference TRBV30 and TRBJ1-2, reads SQTIHQWPATLVQPVGSPLSLECTVEGTSNPNLYWYRQAAGRGLQLLFYSVGIGQISSEVPQNLSASRPQDRQFILSSKKLLLSDSGFYLCAWDWRGGYTFGSGTRLTVV.

The V call is TRBV20-1, the J call TRBJ1-5; TRBD1 matches 7 bases. Per the germline V gene, CDR1 is DFQATT and CDR2 is SNEGSKA (reference sequence). J gave up 5 bases and V 4 bases, and 5 bases lay outside the gene matches. CDR3 length: 13 amino acids. The CDR3 loop is CSAIGTVDQPQHF. CDR3 coding DNA: TGCAGTGCTATTGGGACAGTTGATCAGCCCCAGCATTTT.

CDR3 amino acids: CASSRAGIQETQYF. CDR3 nucleotides: TGTGCCAGCAGCCGAGCCGGGATCCAAGAGACCCAGTACTTC. The chain is built from TRBV11-3 and TRBJ2-5; D may be TRBD2 (5 bases). CDR1 is SGHNT and CDR2 is YENEEA in the germline V gene. V lost 5 bases and J lost 1, with 11 bases in between. This CDR3 is 14 amino acids long.